This T cell receptor beta chain stems from a study of human T cells and chemical hapten exposure. At the level of the study: The study traced per-sample TCR yield variation mainly to small differences in pooled library volumes.

Per the original data handling: Across samples, TCR counts had a median of roughly 91,000 and ranged from about 23,224 to 690,600. TCRdb re-derived calls from the RACE reads in MiXCR, one entry per CDR3 protein. In this record, the V and J calls reflect TCRdb's handling and not the investigators' own analysis. The sample has about 42,000 distinct CDR3 sequences, 8.5% to 10% seen once. Trimming took 1 base from V and 5 from J; bases not matched to a gene: 4. Germline lookup yields CDR1 GTSNPN and CDR2 SVGIG (reference sequence). The CDR3 contains 13 residues. The time point was: patch test 2, 6 weeks after DPC sensitization. The treatment is: therapeutic diphenylcyclopropenone sensitization with weekly scalp DPC. Someone pulled total RNA out of unfractionated whole blood.

Material: whole blood, obtained in connection with sensitization to the hapten diphenylcyclopropenone (DPC). This TCR was recovered from a woman in her 30s with alopecia areata. Some clones in this sample may be carry-over from other donors' samples. This rearrangement joins TRBV30 to TRBJ2-5; 7 bases agree with TRBD2. This chain's CDR3 is CAWSEILAETQYF. In DNA form, the CDR3 reads TGTGCCTGGAGTGAAATACTAGCGGAGACCCAGTACTTC.